A selection of T cell receptor beta chains follows, all from one sample in a study of blood T cell repertoires in COVID-19. Method: immunoSEQ multiplex PCR; TCRdb's copy keeps in-frame clones and lacks some. The profile shows tens of thousands of clones, approximately 84% of them singletons. Sequencing was done on a sample of peripheral blood. Source of these receptors: a man in his sixties or seventies with acute or convalescent COVID-19. Each CDR3 is given with its conserved first and last residue. D genes are given only for firm matches. Clone size is given for some rows only: seen once, a few or many times, or a class if the clone is expanded.

d_gene: NA
abundance: NA
v_gene: TRBV12-3/TRBV12-4
j_gene: TRBJ1-1
CDR3aa: CASSFGEDTEAFF
CDR3nt: TGTGCCAGCAGTTTCGGGGAGGACACTGAAGCTTTCTTT

d_gene: NA
abundance: NA
v_gene: TRBV7-3
j_gene: TRBJ2-3
CDR3aa: CASSLMARGSSWGDTQYF
CDR3nt: TGTGCCAGCAGCTTAATGGCCAGGGGATCGTCCTGGGGAGATACGCAGTATTTT

d_gene: TRBD2
abundance: NA
v_gene: TRBV5-1
j_gene: TRBJ2-1
CDR3aa: CASSAEVLAGDEQFF
CDR3nt: TGCGCCAGCAGCGCAGAGGTGCTAGCGGGCGATGAGCAGTTCTTC

d_gene: NA
abundance: NA
v_gene: TRBV20-1
j_gene: TRBJ2-3
CDR3aa: CSAIIGTQYF
CDR3nt: TGCAGTGCTATAATCGGTACGCAGTATTTT

d_gene: TRBD2
abundance: NA
v_gene: TRBV7-8
j_gene: TRBJ2-1
CDR3aa: CASSIGLASGNEQFF
CDR3nt: TGTGCCAGCAGCATCGGACTAGCATCGGGGAATGAGCAGTTCTTC

d_gene: TRBD2
abundance: NA
v_gene: TRBV5-4
j_gene: TRBJ2-1
CDR3aa: CTSSETSGGAKVRHEQFF
CDR3nt: TGTACCAGCAGCGAGACTAGCGGGGGGGCTAAGGTTAGGCATGAGCAGTTCTTC

d_gene: TRBD1
abundance: NA
v_gene: TRBV5-1
j_gene: TRBJ2-1
CDR3aa: CASSWTGGSTEQFF
CDR3nt: TGCGCCAGCAGCTGGACAGGGGGTAGTACTGAGCAGTTCTTC

d_gene: NA
abundance: NA
v_gene: TRBV29-1
j_gene: TRBJ2-1
CDR3aa: CSVDMVISLRGRPVGNEQFF
CDR3nt: TGCAGCGTTGATATGGTGATTTCTCTCCGGGGGAGACCAGTCGGTAATGAGCAGTTCTTC

d_gene: NA
abundance: once
v_gene: TRBV3-1/TRBV3-2
j_gene: TRBJ2-2
CDR3aa: CASSPYRGGTNTGELFF
CDR3nt: TGTGCCAGCAGCCCGTATAGAGGCGGGACGAACACCGGGGAGCTGTTTTTT

d_gene: NA
abundance: NA
v_gene: TRBV7-2
j_gene: TRBJ2-7
CDR3aa: CASSRRDSDEQYF
CDR3nt: TGTGCCAGCAGCCGCCGGGACTCCGACGAGCAGTACTTC

d_gene: NA
abundance: NA
v_gene: TRBV19
j_gene: TRBJ1-1
CDR3aa: CASTMRGGYTFTEAFF
CDR3nt: TGTGCCAGTACCATGAGGGGGGGCTACACTTTTACTGAAGCTTTCTTT

d_gene: TRBD1
abundance: NA
v_gene: TRBV28
j_gene: TRBJ2-7
CDR3aa: CASRSIGDRIYEQYF
CDR3nt: TGTGCCAGCAGGAGTATAGGGGACAGAATCTACGAGCAGTACTTC

d_gene: NA
abundance: NA
v_gene: TRBV7-8
j_gene: TRBJ2-1
CDR3aa: CASSLTGGRNINEQFF
CDR3nt: TGTGCCAGCAGCTTAACGGGGGGCCGGAACATCAATGAGCAGTTCTTC

d_gene: TRBD2
abundance: NA
v_gene: TRBV9
j_gene: TRBJ2-7
CDR3aa: CASSPAGTSAYEQYF
CDR3nt: TGTGCCAGCAGCCCCGCCGGGACTAGCGCCTACGAGCAGTACTTC

d_gene: NA
abundance: NA
v_gene: TRBV27
j_gene: TRBJ1-1
CDR3aa: CASSPSQNTEAFF
CDR3nt: TGTGCCAGCAGCCCGAGTCAGAACACTGAAGCTTTCTTT

d_gene: NA
abundance: NA
v_gene: TRBV7-2
j_gene: TRBJ1-3
CDR3aa: CASSLGSGNTIYF
CDR3nt: TGTGCCAGCAGCTTAGGCAGTGGAAACACCATATATTTT

d_gene: NA
abundance: NA
v_gene: TRBV7-9
j_gene: TRBJ1-2
CDR3aa: CASSWSDASDYGYTF
CDR3nt: TGTGCCAGCAGCTGGAGCGACGCTAGCGACTATGGCTACACCTTC

d_gene: TRBD2
abundance: NA
v_gene: TRBV6-5
j_gene: TRBJ2-1
CDR3aa: CASNLAGRGNEQFF
CDR3nt: TGTGCCAGCAATCTAGCGGGGAGGGGCAATGAGCAGTTCTTC

d_gene: TRBD1
abundance: NA
v_gene: TRBV19
j_gene: TRBJ1-6
CDR3aa: CASSMGQGWSPLHF
CDR3nt: TGTGCCAGTAGTATGGGACAGGGGTGGTCACCCCTCCACTTT

d_gene: NA
abundance: few
v_gene: TRBV6-5
j_gene: TRBJ2-1
CDR3aa: CASRRTGTNEQFF
CDR3nt: TGTGCCAGCAGGAGAACAGGGACCAATGAGCAGTTCTTC

d_gene: NA
abundance: NA
v_gene: TRBV5-1
j_gene: TRBJ1-1
CDR3aa: CASSFGRGTTEAFF
CDR3nt: TGCGCCAGCAGCTTCGGAAGGGGGACGACTGAAGCTTTCTTT

d_gene: NA
abundance: NA
v_gene: TRBV5-1
j_gene: TRBJ1-1
CDR3aa: CASSYTGGNADTEAFF
CDR3nt: TGCGCCAGCAGCTACACCGGAGGGAACGCGGACACTGAAGCTTTCTTT

d_gene: NA
abundance: NA
v_gene: TRBV5-1
j_gene: TRBJ2-2
CDR3aa: CASSLSPGGTGELFF
CDR3nt: TGCGCCAGCAGCTTGAGTCCCGGAGGCACCGGGGAGCTGTTTTTT

d_gene: TRBD1
abundance: NA
v_gene: TRBV6-5
j_gene: TRBJ1-6
CDR3aa: CASRRTGKDSPLHF
CDR3nt: TGTGCCAGCAGAAGGACAGGGAAAGATTCACCCCTCCACTTT

d_gene: NA
abundance: NA
v_gene: TRBV6-2/TRBV6-3
j_gene: TRBJ2-2
CDR3aa: CASSSGGTGELFF
CDR3nt: TGTGCCAGCAGTTCCGGGGGAACCGGGGAGCTGTTTTTT